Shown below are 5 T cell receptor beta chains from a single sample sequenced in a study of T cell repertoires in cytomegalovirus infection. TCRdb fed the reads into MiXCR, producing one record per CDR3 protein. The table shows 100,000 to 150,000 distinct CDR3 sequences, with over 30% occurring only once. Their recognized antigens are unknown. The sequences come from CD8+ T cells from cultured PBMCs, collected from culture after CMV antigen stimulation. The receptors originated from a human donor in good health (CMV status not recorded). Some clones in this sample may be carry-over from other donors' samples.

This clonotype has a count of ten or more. The CDR3 nucleotides read TGTGCCAGCAGTTTAGAAGGGGGTGGGTCCATGAACACTGAAGCTTTCTTT. Amino acid sequence: CASSLEGGGSMNTEAFF. The chain recombines TRBV28 with TRBJ1-1, with a weak D call TRBD1 (6 bases). V was trimmed by 2 bases and J by 0 bases, leaving 16 bases between them. CDR3 length: 17 amino acids. The germline V gene has CDR1 MDHEN and CDR2 SYDVKM.

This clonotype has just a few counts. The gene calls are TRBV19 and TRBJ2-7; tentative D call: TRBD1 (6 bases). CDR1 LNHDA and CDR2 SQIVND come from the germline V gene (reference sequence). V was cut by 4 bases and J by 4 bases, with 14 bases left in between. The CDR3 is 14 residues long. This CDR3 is CASSTQDSSYEQYF. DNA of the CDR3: TGTGCCAGTAGTACGCAGGACAGCTCTTACGAGCAGTACTTC.

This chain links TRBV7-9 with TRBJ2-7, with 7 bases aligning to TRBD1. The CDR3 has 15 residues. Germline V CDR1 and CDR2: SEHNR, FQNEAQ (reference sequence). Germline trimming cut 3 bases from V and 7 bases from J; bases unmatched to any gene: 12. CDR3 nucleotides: TGTGCCAGCAGCTTCCGGGACAGCGTTCCGGAAGAGCAGTACTTC. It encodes CASSFRDSVPEEQYF. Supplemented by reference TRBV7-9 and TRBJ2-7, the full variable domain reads DTGVSQNPRHKITKRGQNVTFRCDPISEHNRLYWYRQTLGQGPEFLTYFQNEAQLEKSRLLSDRFSAERPKGSFSTLEIQRTEQGDSAMYLCASSFRDSVPEEQYFGPGTRLTVT.

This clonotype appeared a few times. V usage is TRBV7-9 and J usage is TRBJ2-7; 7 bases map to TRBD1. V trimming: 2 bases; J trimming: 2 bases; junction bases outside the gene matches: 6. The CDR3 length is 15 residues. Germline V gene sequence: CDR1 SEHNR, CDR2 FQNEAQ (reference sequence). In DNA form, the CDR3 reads TGTGCCAGCAGCTTATCCTCCGGGACAGCCTACGAGCAGTACTTC. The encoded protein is CASSLSSGTAYEQYF.

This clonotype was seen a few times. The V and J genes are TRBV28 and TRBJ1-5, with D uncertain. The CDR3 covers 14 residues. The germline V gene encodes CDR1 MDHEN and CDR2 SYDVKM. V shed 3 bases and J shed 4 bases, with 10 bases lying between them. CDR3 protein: CASSFVGNNQPQHF. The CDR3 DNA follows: TGTGCCAGCAGTTTTGTGGGCAATAATCAGCCCCAGCATTTT.